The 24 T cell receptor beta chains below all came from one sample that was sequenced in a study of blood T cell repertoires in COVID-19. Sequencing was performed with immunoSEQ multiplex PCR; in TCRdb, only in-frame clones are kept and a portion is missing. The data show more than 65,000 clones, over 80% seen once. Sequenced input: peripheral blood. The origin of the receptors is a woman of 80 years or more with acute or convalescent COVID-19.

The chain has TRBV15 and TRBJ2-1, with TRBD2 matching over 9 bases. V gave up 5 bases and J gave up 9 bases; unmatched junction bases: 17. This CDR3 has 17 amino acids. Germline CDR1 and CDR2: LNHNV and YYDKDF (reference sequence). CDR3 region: CATSRGVHSGSVGEQFF. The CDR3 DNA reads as TGTGCCACCAGCCGAGGGGTTCATAGCGGGAGTGTAGGTGAGCAGTTCTTC.

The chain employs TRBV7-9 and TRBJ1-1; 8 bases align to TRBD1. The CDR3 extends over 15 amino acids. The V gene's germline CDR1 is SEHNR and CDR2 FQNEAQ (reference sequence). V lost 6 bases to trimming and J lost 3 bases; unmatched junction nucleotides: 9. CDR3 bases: TGTGCCAGCAGAGCACGACAGGGGAAGGACACTGAAGCTTTCTTT. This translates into CASRARQGKDTEAFF.

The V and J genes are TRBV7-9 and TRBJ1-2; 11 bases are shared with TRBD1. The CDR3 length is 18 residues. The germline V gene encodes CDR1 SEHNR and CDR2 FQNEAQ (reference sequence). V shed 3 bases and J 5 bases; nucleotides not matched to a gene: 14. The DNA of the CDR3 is TGTGCCAGCAGCTTTAACGCCGGGACAGGGGGACCGAATTATGGCTACACCTTC. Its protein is CASSFNAGTGGPNYGYTF.

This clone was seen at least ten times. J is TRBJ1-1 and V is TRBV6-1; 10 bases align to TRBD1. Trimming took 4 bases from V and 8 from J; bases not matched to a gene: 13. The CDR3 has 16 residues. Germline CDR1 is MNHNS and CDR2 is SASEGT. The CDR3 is CASSARQGAVLGEAFF. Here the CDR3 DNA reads TGTGCCAGCAGTGCTCGACAGGGGGCCGTGCTGGGGGAAGCTTTCTTT.

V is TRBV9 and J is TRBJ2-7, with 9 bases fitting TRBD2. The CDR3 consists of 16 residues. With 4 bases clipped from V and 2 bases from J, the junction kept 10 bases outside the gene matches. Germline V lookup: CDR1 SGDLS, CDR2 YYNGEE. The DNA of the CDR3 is TGTGCCAGCAGCTTCCATAGCGGGAGTCTCGCCTACGAGCAGTACTTC. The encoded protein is CASSFHSGSLAYEQYF.

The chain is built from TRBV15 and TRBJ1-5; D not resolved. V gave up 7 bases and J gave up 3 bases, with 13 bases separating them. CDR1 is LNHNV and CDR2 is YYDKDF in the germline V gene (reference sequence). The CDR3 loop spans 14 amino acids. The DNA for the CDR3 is TGTGCCACCACGGAACTCGGGTACAATCAGCCCCAGCATTTT. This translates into CATTELGYNQPQHF.

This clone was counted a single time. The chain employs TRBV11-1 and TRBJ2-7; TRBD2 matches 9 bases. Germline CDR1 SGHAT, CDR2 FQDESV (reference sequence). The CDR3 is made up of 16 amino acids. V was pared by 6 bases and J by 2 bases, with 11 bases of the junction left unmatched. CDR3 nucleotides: TGTGCCAGCAGTTTGGGGGCGGGAGGGAACGCCTACGAGCAGTACTTC. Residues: CASSLGAGGNAYEQYF.

DNA for the CDR3: TGTGCCAGCAACTTCTATCGTAGCGGATCTAGCACAGATACGCAGTATTTT. As protein: CASNFYRSGSSTDTQYF. V and J are TRBV2 and TRBJ2-3; D perhaps matches TRBD2 (6 bases). V dropped 7 bases and J dropped 0 bases, with 20 bases sitting between them. Germline V gene sequence: CDR1 SNHLY, CDR2 FYNNEI. The CDR3 runs 17 residues.

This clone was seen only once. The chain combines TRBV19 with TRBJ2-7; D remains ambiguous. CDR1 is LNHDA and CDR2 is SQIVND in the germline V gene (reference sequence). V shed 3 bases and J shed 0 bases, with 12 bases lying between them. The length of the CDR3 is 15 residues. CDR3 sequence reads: CASSIVIGRSYEQYF. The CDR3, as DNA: TGTGCCAGTAGTATCGTCATTGGCCGCTCCTACGAGCAGTACTTC.

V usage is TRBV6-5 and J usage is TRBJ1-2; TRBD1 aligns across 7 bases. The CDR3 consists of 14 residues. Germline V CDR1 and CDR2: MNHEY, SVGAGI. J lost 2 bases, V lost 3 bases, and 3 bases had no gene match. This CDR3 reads CASSYATGNYGYTF. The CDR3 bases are TGTGCCAGCAGTTATGCGACAGGGAACTATGGCTACACCTTC.

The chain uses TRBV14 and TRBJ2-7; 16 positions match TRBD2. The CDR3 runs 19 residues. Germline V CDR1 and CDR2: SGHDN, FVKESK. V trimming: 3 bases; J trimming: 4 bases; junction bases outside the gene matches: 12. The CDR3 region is CASSHEKGLAGGKEYEQYF. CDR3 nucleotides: TGTGCCAGCAGCCACGAAAAGGGACTAGCGGGAGGGAAAGAGTACGAGCAGTACTTC.

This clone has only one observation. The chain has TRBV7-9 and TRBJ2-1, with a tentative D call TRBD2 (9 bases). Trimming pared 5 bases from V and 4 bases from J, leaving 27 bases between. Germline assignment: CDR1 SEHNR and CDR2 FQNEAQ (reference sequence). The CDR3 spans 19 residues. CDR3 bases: TGTGCCAGCAGCATAGGTGGACAGGGTCCTAGCGGGGTGTACAATGAGCAGTTCTTC. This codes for CASSIGGQGPSGVYNEQFF. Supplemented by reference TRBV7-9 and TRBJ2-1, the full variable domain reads DTGVSQNPRHKITKRGQNVTFRCDPISEHNRLYWYRQTLGQGPEFLTYFQNEAQLEKSRLLSDRFSAERPKGSFSTLEIQRTEQGDSAMYLCASSIGGQGPSGVYNEQFFGPGTRLTVL.

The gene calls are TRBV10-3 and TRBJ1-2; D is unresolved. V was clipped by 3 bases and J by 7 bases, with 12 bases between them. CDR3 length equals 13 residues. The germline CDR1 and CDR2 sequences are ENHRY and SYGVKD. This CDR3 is CAISERGEGGYTF. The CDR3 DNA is TGTGCCATCAGTGAACGGGGAGAGGGTGGCTACACCTTC.

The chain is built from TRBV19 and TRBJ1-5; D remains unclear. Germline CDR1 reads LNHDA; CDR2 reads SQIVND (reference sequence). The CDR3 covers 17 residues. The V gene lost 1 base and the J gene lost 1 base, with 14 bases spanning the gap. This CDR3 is CASSIGLGRLSNQPQHF. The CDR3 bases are TGTGCCAGTAGTATAGGCCTGGGCAGGCTCAGCAATCAGCCCCAGCATTTT.

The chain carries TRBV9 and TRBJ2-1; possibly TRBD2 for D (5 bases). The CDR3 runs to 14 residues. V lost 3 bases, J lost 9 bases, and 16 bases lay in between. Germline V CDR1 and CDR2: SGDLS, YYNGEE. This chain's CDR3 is CASSDHTRASEQFF. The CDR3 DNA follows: TGTGCCAGCAGCGACCATACTAGAGCTAGTGAGCAGTTCTTC.

The CDR3 nucleotides read TGTGCCAGCAGTGAAAGAACCCGTGGGGGAGGAGGGAACAATGAGCAGTTCTTC. Its protein is CASSERTRGGGGNNEQFF. The chain is built from TRBV2 and TRBJ2-1; tentatively, D is TRBD2 (6 bases). CDR1 and CDR2 (germline): SNHLY, FYNNEI. V lost 2 bases and J lost 5, with 22 bases in between. The CDR3 loop spans 18 amino acids.

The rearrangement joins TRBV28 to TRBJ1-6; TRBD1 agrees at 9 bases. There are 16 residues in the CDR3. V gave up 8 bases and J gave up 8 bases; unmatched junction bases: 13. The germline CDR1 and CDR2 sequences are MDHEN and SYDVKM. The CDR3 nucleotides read TGTGCCAGCCGCCTCCTCGCAGGACAGGGGTATTCACCCCTCCACTTT. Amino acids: CASRLLAGQGYSPLHF.

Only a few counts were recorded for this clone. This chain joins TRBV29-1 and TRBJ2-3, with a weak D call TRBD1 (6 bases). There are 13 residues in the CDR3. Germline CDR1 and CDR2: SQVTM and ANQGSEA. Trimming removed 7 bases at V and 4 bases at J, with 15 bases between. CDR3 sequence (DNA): TGCAGCGCGAACCGGGACACCCCAGATACGCAGTATTTT. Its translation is CSANRDTPDTQYF.

The chain's CDR3 is CASSQEPGTEAFF. CDR3 nucleotides: TGTGCCAGCAGCCAAGAGCCGGGGACTGAAGCTTTCTTT. The V gene is TRBV3-1 (or the pseudogene TRBV3-2), the J gene TRBJ1-1; D gene uncertain. This CDR3 comprises 13 residues. The V and J ends lost 0 bases and 5 bases respectively, with 7 bases between them. Germline lookup yields CDR1 LGHDT and CDR2 YNNKEL (reference sequence).

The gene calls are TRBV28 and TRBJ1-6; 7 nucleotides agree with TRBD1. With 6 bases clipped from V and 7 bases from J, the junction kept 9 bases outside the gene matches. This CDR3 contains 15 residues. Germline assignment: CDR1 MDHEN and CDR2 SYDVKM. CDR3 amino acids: CASSNIQGRNSPLHF. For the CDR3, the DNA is TGTGCCAGCAGCAATATACAGGGGAGAAATTCACCCCTCCACTTT.

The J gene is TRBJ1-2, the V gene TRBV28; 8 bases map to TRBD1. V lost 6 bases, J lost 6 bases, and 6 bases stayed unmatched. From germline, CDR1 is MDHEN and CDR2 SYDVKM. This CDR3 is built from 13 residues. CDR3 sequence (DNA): TGTGCCAGCAGACCGACAGGGGAGGATGGCTACACCTTC. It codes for CASRPTGEDGYTF.

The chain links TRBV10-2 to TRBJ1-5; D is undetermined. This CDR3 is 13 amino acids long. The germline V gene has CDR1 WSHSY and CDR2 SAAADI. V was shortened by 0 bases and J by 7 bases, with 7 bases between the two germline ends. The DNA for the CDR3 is TGCGCCAGCAGTGAGTCTCGACAACAGCCCCAGCATTTT. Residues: CASSESRQQPQHF.

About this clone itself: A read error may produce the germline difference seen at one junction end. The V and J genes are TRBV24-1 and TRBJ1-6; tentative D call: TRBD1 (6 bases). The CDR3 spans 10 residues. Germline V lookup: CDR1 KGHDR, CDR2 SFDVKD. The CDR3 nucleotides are TGTGCCACCCTTGAGGACAGCTACAAATTT. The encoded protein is CATLEDSYKF.

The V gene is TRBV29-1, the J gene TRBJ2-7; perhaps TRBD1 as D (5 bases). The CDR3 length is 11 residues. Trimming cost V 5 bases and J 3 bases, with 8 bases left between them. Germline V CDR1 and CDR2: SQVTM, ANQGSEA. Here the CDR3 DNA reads TGCAGCGTTCCAGGGTACTACGAGCAGTACTTC. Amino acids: CSVPGYYEQYF.